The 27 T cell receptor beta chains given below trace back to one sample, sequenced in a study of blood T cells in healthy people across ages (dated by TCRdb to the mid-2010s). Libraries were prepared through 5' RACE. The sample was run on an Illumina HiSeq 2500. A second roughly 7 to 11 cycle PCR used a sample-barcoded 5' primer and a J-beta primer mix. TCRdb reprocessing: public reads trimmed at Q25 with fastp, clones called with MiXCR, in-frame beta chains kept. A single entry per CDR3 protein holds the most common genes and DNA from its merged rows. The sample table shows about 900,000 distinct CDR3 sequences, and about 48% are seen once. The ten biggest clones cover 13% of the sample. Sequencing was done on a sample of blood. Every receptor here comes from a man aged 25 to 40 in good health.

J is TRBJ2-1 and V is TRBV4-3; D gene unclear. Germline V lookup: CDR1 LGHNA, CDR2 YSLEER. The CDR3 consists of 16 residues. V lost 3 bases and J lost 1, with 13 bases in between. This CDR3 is CASSQSLLSSYNEQFF. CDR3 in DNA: TGCGCCAGCAGCCAGTCGCTCCTCTCGTCCTACAATGAGCAGTTCTTC.

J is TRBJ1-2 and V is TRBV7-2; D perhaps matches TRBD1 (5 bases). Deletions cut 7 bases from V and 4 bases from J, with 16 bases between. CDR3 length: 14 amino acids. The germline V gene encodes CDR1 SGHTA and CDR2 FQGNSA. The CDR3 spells CASNQGGQGYGYTF. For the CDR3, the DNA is TGTGCCAGCAACCAAGGAGGGCAGGGCTATGGCTACACCTTC.

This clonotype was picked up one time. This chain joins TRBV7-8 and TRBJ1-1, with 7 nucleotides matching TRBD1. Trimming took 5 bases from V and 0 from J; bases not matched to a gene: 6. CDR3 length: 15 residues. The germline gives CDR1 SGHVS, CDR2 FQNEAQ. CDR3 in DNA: TGTGCCAGCAGCAGAGCGGGACAGATGAACACTGAAGCTTTCTTT. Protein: CASSRAGQMNTEAFF. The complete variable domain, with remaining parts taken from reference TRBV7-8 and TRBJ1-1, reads GAGVSQSPRYKVAKRGQDVALRCDPISGHVSLFWYQQALGQGPEFLTYFQNEAQLDKSGLPSDRFFAERPEGSVSTLKIQRTQQEDSAVYLCASSRAGQMNTEAFFGQGTRLTVV.

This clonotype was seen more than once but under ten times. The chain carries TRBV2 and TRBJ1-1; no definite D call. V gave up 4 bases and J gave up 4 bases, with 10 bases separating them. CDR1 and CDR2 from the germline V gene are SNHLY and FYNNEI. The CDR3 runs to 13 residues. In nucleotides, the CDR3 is TGTGCCAGCAGTGGAGCGGGAAGCACTGAAGCTTTCTTT. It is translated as CASSGAGSTEAFF.

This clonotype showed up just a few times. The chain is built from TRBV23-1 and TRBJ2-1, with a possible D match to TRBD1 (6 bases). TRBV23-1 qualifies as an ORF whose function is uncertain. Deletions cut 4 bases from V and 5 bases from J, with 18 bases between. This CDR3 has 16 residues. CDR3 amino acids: CASSRPGQQTHNEQFF. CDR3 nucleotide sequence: TGCGCCAGCAGTCGACCGGGACAACAGACGCACAATGAGCAGTTCTTC.

CDR3 DNA sequence: TGTGCCAGCAGCTTAGCCAGGGTGGAAGGGGCCAACGTCCTGACTTTC. As protein: CASSLARVEGANVLTF. This chain connects TRBV13 to TRBJ2-6; TRBD1 might be the D (5 bases). In germline, CDR1 is PRHDT, CDR2 FYEKMQ (reference sequence). Trimming removed 1 base from V and 4 bases from J, with 11 bases in between. This CDR3 comprises 16 residues. The full variable domain, completed using reference TRBV13 and TRBJ2-6, is AAGVIQSPRHLIKEKRETATLKCYPIPRHDTVYWYQQGPGQDPQFLISFYEKMQSDKGSIPDRFSAQQFSDYHSELNMSSLELGDSALYFCASSLARVEGANVLTFGAGSRLTVL.

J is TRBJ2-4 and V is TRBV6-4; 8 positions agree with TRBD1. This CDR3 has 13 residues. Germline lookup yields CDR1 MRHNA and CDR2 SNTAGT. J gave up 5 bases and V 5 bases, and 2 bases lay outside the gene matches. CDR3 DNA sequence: TGTGCCAGCAGTCCGACAGGGGAAAACATTCAGTACTTC. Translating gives CASSPTGENIQYF.

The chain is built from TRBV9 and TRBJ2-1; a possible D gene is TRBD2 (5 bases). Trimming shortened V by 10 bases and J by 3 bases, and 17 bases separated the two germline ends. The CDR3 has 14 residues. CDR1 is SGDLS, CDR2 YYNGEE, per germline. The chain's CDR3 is CALERDGGYNEQFF. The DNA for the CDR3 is TGTGCCCTCGAGAGAGACGGAGGCTACAATGAGCAGTTCTTC.

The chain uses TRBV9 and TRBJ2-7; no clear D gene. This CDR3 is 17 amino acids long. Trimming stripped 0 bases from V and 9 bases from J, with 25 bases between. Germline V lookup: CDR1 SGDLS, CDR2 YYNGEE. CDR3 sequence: CASSVDDLALSYNGQYF. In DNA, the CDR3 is TGTGCCAGCAGCGTAGACGATCTTGCCCTCTCCTACAATGGGCAGTACTTC.

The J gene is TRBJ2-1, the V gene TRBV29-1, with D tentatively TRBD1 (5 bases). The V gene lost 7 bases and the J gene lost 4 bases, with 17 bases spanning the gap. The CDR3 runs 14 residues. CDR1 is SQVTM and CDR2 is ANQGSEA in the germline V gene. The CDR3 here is CSASNRGSYNEQFF. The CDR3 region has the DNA TGCAGCGCCTCCAATAGGGGATCATACAATGAGCAGTTCTTC.

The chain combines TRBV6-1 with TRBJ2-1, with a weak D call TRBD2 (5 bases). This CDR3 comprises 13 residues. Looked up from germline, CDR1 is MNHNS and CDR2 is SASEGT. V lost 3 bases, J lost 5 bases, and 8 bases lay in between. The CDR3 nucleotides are TGTGCCAGCAGTGATCCCGGGGACAATGAGCAGTTCTTC. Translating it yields CASSDPGDNEQFF.

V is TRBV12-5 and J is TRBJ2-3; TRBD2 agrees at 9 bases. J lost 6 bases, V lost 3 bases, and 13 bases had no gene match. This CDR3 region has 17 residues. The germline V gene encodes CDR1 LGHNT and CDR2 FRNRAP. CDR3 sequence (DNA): TGTGCTAGTGGTTTAATCCCTGGCGGGGGGGCCTTGGATACGCAGTATTTT. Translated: CASGLIPGGGALDTQYF.

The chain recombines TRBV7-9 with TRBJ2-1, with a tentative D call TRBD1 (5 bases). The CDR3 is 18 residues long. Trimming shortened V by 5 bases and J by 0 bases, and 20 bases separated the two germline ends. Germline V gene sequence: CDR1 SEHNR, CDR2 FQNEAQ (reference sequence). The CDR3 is CASSPELGVRSSYNEQFF. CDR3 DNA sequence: TGTGCCAGCAGCCCGGAGTTAGGGGTAAGGAGCTCCTACAATGAGCAGTTCTTC.

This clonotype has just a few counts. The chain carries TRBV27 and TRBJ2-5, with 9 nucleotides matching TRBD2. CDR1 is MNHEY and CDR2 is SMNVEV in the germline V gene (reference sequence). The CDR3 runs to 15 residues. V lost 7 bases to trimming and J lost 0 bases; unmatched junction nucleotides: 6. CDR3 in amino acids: CASMAGGLYQETQYF. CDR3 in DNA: TGTGCCAGCATGGCGGGGGGGCTTTACCAAGAGACCCAGTACTTC.

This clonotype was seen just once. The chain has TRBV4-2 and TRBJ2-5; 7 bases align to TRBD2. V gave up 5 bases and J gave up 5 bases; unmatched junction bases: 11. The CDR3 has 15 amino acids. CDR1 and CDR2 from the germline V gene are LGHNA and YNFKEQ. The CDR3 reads CASSSRTRSIETQYF. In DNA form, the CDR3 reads TGTGCCAGCAGCTCCCGGACTAGATCAATTGAGACCCAGTACTTC.

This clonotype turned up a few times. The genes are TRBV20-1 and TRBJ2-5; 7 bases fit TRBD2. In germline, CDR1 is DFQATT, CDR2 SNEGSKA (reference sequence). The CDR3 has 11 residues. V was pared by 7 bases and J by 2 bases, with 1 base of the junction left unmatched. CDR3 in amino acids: CSGAGQETQYF. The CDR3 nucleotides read TGCAGTGGAGCGGGGCAAGAGACCCAGTACTTC.

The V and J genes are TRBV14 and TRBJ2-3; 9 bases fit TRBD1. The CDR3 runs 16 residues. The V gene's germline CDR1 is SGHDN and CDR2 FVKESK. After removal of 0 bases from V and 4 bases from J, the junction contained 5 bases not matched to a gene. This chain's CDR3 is CASSQDTGGWADTQYF. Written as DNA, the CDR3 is TGTGCCAGCAGCCAAGACACAGGGGGCTGGGCAGATACGCAGTATTTT.

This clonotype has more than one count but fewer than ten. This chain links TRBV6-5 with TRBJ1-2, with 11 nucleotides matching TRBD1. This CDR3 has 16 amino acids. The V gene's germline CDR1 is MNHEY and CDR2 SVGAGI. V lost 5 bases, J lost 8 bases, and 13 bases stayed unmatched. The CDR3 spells CASSPWTGGVKEGYTF. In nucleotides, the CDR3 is TGTGCCAGCAGTCCATGGACAGGGGGCGTGAAGGAAGGCTACACCTTC.

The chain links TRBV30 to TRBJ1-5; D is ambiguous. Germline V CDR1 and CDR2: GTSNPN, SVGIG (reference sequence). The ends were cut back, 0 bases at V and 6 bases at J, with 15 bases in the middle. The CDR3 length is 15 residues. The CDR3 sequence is CAWSVAGLMGQPQHF. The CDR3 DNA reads TGTGCCTGGAGTGTAGCCGGACTAATGGGTCAGCCCCAGCATTTT.

CDR3 region: CASSQGTQGANYGYTF. As DNA, the CDR3 is TGTGCCAGCAGCCAAGGAACGCAGGGAGCTAACTATGGCTACACCTTC. This sequence joins TRBV3-1 and TRBJ1-2; D is perhaps TRBD1 (5 bases). V lost 1 base and J lost 0, with 12 bases in between. From germline, CDR1 is LGHDT and CDR2 YNNKEL (reference sequence). This CDR3 contains 16 residues.

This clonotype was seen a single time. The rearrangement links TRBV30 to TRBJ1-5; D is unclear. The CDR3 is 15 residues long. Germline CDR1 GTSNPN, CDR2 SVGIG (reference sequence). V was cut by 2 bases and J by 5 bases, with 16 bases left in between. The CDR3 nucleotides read TGTGCCTGGAGTTTAGACACCGGTATCGATCAGCCCCAGCATTTT. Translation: CAWSLDTGIDQPQHF.

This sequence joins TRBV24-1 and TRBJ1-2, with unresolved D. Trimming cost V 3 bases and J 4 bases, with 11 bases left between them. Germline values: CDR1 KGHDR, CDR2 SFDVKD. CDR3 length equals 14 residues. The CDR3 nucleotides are TGTGCCACCAGTGATACGGACCGCTCCTATGGCTACACCTTC. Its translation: CATSDTDRSYGYTF.

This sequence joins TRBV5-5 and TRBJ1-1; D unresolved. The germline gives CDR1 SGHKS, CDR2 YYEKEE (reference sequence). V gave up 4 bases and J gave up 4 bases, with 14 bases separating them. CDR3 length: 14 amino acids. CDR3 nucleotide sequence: TGTGCCAGCAGCCAGATCCCTCGGGGCACTGAAGCTTTCTTT. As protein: CASSQIPRGTEAFF.

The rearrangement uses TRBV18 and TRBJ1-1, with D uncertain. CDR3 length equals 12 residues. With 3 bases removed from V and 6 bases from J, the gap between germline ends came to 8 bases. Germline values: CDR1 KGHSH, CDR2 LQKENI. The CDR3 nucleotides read TGTGCCAGCTCACCTTACCAGTCTGAAGCTTTCTTT. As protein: CASSPYQSEAFF.

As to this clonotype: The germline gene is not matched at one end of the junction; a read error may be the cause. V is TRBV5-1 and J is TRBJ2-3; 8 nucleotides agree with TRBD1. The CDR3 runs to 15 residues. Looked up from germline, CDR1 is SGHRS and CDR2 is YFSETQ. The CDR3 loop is CASSPDGGGTGTQYF. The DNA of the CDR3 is TGCGCCAGCAGCCCAGACGGGGGCGGGACAGGTACGCAGTATTTT.

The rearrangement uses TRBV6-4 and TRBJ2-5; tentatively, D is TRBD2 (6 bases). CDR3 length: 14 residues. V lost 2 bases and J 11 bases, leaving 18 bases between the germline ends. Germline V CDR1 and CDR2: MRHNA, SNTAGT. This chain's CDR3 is CASSDQGSEGEQYF. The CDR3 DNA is TGTGCCAGCAGTGACCAGGGATCGGAGGGTGAGCAGTACTTC.

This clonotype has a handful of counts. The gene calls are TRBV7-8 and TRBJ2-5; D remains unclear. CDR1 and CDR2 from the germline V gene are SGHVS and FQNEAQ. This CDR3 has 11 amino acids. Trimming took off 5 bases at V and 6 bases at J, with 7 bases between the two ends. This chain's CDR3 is CASSTLQTQYF. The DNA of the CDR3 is TGTGCCAGCAGCACCCTCCAGACCCAGTACTTC.